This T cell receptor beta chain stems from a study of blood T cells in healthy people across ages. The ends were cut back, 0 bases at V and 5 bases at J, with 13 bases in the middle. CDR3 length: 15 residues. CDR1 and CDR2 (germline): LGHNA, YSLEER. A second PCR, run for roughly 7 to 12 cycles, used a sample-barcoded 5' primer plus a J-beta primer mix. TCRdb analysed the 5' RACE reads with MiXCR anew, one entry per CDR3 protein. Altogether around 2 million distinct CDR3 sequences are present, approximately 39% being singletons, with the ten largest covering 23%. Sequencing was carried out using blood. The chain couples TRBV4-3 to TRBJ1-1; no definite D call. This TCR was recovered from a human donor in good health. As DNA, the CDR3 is TGCGCCAGCAGCCAAGATGGTTCTCCATATACTGAAGCTTTCTTT. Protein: CASSQDGSPYTEAFF.